This TCR beta chain is from a study of beta chain features in type 1 diabetes. Study summary: Sorted cells from all samples, numbering roughly 100,000,000, were examined.

This CDR3 has 15 amino acids. Germline-derived CDR1 and CDR2 are SGHDN and FVKESK. The J segment lost 1 base and the V segment lost 1 base, leaving 1 base of the junction unmatched. Turning to this clone: Its antigen is unknown.

Whole-study findings and limits: Cells expressing TCR highly could be over-represented by cDNA sequencing. A moderate, significant TCRB CDR3 shortening appeared in type 1 diabetes across four CD4+ subsets. Insertion counts at VDJ junctions were lower in type 1 diabetes patients, who also showed more deletions there.

Expressed TCRB transcripts were sequenced because the isolated RNA had all been reverse transcribed beforehand. Read counts averaged approximately 3.5 million for samples of naive, central memory and regulatory T cells. The assay was immunoSEQ multiplex PCR, and TCRdb's table has in-frame clones only and misses some. Seen here are about 270,000 clones, roughly an eighth observed once, and the top ten hold 0.015% to 0.02%. This sequence joins TRBV14 and TRBJ2-3, with TRBD1 matching over 8 bases. Sequences were obtained from naive CD4+ T cells from blood. This clonotype was obtained from a man aged 25 to 40 with type 1 diabetes. The CDR3 DNA follows: TGTGCCAGCAGCCAAGGGGGACAGGGCACAGATACGCAGTATTTT. This encodes CASSQGGQGTDTQYF. Full variable domain (outside the CDR3, taken from reference TRBV14 and TRBJ2-3): EAGVTQFPSHSVIEKGQTVTLRCDPISGHDNLYWYRRVMGKEIKFLLHFVKESKQDESGMPNNRFLAERTGGTYSTLKVQPAELEDSGVYFCASSQGGQGTDTQYFGPGTRLTVL.